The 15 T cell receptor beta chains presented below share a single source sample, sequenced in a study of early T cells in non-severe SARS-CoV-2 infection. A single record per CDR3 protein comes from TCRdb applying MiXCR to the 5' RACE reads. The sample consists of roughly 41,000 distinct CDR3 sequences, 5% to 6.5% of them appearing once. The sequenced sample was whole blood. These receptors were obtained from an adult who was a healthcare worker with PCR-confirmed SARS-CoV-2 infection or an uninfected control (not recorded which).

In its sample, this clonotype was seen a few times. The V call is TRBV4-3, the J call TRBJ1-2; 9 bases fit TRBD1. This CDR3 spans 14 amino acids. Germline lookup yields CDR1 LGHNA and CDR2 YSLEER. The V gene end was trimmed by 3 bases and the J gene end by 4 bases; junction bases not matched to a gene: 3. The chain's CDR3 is CASSQGQGSYGYTF. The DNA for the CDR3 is TGCGCCAGCAGCCAGGGACAGGGATCCTATGGCTACACCTTC.

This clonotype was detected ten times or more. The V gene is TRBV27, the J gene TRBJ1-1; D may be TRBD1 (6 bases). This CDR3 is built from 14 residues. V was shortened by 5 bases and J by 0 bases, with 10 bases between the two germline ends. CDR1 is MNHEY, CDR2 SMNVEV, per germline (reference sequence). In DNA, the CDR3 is TGTGCCAGCAGTGCAGGGGATATGAACACTGAAGCTTTCTTT. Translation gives CASSAGDMNTEAFF.

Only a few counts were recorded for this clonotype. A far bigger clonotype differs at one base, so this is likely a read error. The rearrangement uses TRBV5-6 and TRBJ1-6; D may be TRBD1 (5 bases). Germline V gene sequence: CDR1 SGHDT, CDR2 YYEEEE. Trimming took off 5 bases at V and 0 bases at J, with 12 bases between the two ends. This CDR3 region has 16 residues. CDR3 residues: CASRTGPYSYNSPLHF. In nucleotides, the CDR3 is TGTGCCAGCAGGACGGGGCCGTACTCCTATAATTCACCCCTCCACTTT.

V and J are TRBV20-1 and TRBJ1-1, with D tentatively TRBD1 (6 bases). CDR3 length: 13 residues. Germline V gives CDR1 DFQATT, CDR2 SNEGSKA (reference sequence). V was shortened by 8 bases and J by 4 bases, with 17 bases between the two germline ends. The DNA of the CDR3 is TGCAGTCCGTCAGGGGCTGGGAGCACTGAAGCTTTCTTT. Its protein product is CSPSGAGSTEAFF.

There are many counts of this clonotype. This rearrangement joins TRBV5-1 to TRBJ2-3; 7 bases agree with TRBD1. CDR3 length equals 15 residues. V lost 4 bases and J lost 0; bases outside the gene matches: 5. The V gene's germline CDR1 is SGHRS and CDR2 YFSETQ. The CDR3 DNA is TGCGCCAGCAGCGGGGGACAGACTAGCACAGATACGCAGTATTTT. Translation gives CASSGGQTSTDTQYF. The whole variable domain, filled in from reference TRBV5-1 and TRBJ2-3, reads KAGVTQTPRYLIKTRGQQVTLSCSPISGHRSVSWYQQTPGQGLQFLFEYFSETQRNKGNFPGRFSGRQFSNSRSEMNVSTLELGDSALYLCASSGGQTSTDTQYFGPGTRLTVL.

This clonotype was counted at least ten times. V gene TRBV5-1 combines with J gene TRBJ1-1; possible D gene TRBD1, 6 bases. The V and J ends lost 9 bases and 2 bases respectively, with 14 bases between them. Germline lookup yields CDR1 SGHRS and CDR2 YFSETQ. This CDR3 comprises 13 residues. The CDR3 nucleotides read TGCGCCACCGCGACAGGTTCAAACACTGAAGCTTTCTTT. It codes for CATATGSNTEAFF.

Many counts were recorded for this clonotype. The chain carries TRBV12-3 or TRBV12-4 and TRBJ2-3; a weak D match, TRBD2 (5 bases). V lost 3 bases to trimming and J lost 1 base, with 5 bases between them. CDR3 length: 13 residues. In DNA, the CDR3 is TGTGCCAGCAGTTTTAGCGGCACAGATACGCAGTATTTT. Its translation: CASSFSGTDTQYF.

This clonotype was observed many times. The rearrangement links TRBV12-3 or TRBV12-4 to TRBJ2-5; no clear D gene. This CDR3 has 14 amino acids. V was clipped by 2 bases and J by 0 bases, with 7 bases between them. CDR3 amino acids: CASSLMLYQETQYF. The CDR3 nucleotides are TGTGCCAGCAGTTTAATGCTGTACCAAGAGACCCAGTACTTC.

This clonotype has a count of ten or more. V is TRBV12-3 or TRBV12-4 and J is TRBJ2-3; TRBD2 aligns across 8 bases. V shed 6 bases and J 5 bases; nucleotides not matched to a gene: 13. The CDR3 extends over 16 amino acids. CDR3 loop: CASRSGTRGAVDTQYF. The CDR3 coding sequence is TGTGCCAGCAGATCCGGGACTAGGGGAGCGGTAGATACGCAGTATTTT.

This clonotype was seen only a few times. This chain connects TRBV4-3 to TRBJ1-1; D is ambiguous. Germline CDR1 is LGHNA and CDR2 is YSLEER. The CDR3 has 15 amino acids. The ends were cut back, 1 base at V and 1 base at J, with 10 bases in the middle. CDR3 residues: CASSQARDSNTEAFF. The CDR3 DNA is TGCGCCAGCAGCCAAGCTAGGGATTCGAACACTGAAGCTTTCTTT.

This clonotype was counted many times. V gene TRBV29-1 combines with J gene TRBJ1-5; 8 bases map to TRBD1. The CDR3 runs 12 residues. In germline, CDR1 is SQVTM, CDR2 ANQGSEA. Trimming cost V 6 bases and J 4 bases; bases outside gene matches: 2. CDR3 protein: CSVRQGNQPQHF. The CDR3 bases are TGCAGCGTCCGACAGGGGAATCAGCCCCAGCATTTT.

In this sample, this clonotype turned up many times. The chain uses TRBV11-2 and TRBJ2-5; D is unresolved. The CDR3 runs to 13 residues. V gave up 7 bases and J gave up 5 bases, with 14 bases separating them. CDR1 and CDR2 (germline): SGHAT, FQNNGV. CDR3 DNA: TGTGCCAGCAAAAAACTCGGAAGGGAGACCCAGTACTTC. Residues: CASKKLGRETQYF.

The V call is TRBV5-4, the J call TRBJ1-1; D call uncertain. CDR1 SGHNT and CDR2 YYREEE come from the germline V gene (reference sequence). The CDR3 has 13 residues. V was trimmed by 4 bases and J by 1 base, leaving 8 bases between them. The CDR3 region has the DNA TGTGCCAGCAGCGGAGACTGGAACACTGAAGCTTTCTTT. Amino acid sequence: CASSGDWNTEAFF.

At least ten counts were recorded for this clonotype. The CDR3 DNA is TGTGCCATCCGGACCGGCAGCACAGATACGCAGTATTTT. The encoded protein is CAIRTGSTDTQYF. The rearrangement uses TRBV10-3 and TRBJ2-3; no definite D call. The CDR3 has 13 residues. The germline V gene has CDR1 ENHRY and CDR2 SYGVKD. V lost 8 bases, J lost 0 bases, and 9 bases lay in between.

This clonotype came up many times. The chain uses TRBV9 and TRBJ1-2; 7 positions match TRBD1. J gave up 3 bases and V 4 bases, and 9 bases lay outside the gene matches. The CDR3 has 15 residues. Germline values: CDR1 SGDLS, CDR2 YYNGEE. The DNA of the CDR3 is TGTGCCAGCAGCAAAGGTGGGACAGTTTACTATGGCTACACCTTC. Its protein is CASSKGGTVYYGYTF.